This TCR beta chain was profiled in a study of T cells after posttransplantation cyclophosphamide. Assay: immunoSEQ multiplex PCR; the TCRdb copy retains only in-frame clones and omits some. In the table there are around 23,000 clones, 80% to 90% of which are singletons. The CDR3 is 15 residues long. Germline V gene data show CDR1 as LGHNT and CDR2 as FRNRAP. The germline V and J ends were trimmed by 0 bases and 9 bases, with 15 bases remaining between them. General observations from the study: Later blood repertoires were often dominated by clones from the donor CD8+ memory compartment. Skin or GI-infiltrating T cells shared few TRB sequences with blood. After PTCy, TRB diversity resembled that of CNI/methotrexate controls.

Control samples came 1 year after myeloablative marrow transplants with methotrexate plus calcineurin inhibitor. A remark on this clone: Its matching antigen is unknown.

This sample comprised PBMCs, obtained approximately 360 days after allogeneic stem cell transplant with calcineurin inhibitor and methotrexate. V is TRBV12-5 and J is TRBJ1-3; no firm D call. This receptor was taken from a female patient aged 30-39 years who received an allogeneic stem cell transplant from an unrelated donor, was CMV-positive, and had acute and chronic GVHD. Some T cells may possibly be graft donor cells. The CDR3 spells CASGLVPRDRGTIYF. The CDR3 DNA reads TGTGCTAGTGGTTTGGTACCGCGCGATCGGGGCACCATATATTTT. Complete variable domain (other parts from reference TRBV12-5 and TRBJ1-3): DARVTQTPRHKVTEMGQEVTMRCQPILGHNTVFWYRQTMMQGLELLAYFRNRAPLDDSGMPKDRFSAEMPDATLATLKIQPSEPRDSAVYFCASGLVPRDRGTIYFGEGSWLTVV.